Detailed here is one T cell receptor beta chain. This entry is derived from a study of OX40 agonist ivuxolimab in advanced cancers. Study as a whole: Dose-escalation patients were diagnosed with hepatocellular carcinoma, melanoma, renal cell cancer or head and neck cancer. Of mixed ages from about 20 to 80 and averaging roughly 60 years, the group was roughly 83% male.

Assay: immunoSEQ multiplex PCR; the TCRdb copy retains only in-frame clones and omits some. Here the sample spans 110,000 or so clones, roughly 90% being singletons. Germline V gene lookup returns CDR1 SGHNT and CDR2 YENEEA. This CDR3 contains 12 residues. Trimming stripped 5 bases from V and 8 bases from J, with 12 bases between. This sample comprised CD4+ or CD8+ T cells sorted from blood, obtained in a trial of the OX40 agonist ivuxolimab. The J gene is TRBJ1-2, the V gene TRBV11-3, with D possibly TRBD1 on 5 matching bases. The TCR comes from an adult with an advanced solid tumor such as melanoma, head and neck, liver or kidney cancer. This CDR3 is CASSPSGGGYTF. CDR3 DNA sequence: TGTGCCAGCAGCCCGTCGGGGGGGGGCTACACCTTC.